The clone carrying this T cell receptor beta chain was observed at least ten times. No antigen is known for it. Out of unsorted whole blood came the blood RNA, and germline DNA was extracted as well. This entry belongs to a study of tumor-infiltrating lymphocytes in primary liver carcinoma. Total RNA amounting to around 530 ng was the source from which TCR beta cDNA was made with a constant-region primer. Researchers made the TCR beta libraries by running three nested multiplex PCR rounds with slightly modified ARM-PCR. TCRdb redid the calling of the multiplex PCR reads with MiXCR, one entry per CDR3 protein. Of fewer than 250,000 distinct CDR3 sequences listed, approximately 64% are singletons. Overall study results and limits: Overlap between tumor regions exceeded overlap of tumor with adjacent tissue or blood.

This TCR was sampled from a woman aged 60-75 years with primary liver carcinoma and hepatitis B virus infection. The sequenced sample consisted of peripheral blood.

CDR3 loop: CASSQDRIQGPDTQYF. The CDR3, as DNA: TGCGCCAGCAGCCAAGATCGGATACAGGGTCCAGATACGCAGTATTTT. The J gene is TRBJ2-3, the V gene TRBV4-1, with a possible D match to TRBD1 (6 bases). V lost 0 bases to trimming and J lost 4 bases, with 14 bases between them. CDR1 and CDR2 from the germline V gene are MGHRA and YSYEKL. CDR3 length: 16 amino acids.